Each of the 24 T cell receptor beta chains below was sequenced from the same sample in a study of blood T cell repertoires in COVID-19 (TCRdb year 2020). The library was produced with the immunoSEQ multiplex PCR assay. TCRdb mirrors the immuneACCESS table, restricted to in-frame sequences. Some clones are absent from its copies; in checked studies, under half trace to an unresolved V gene, and the reason for the others is unknown. For this sample there are roughly 180,000 clones; about 82% appear just once. The ten biggest clones cover around 9% of the sample. Sequencing was done on a sample of PBMCs or T cells enriched from blood (not recorded which). These receptors came from a woman aged 25 to 39 who had recovered from COVID-19.

The chain links TRBV5-5 to TRBJ2-3, with a weak D call TRBD2 (5 bases). This CDR3 has 14 residues. Germline values: CDR1 SGHKS, CDR2 YYEKEE (reference sequence). The V gene lost 5 bases and the J gene lost 0 bases, with 10 bases spanning the gap. DNA for the CDR3: TGTGCCAGCAGTTACCGCGGGAGCACAGATACGCAGTATTTT. It encodes CASSYRGSTDTQYF.

V gene TRBV12-5 combines with J gene TRBJ2-1; 7 nucleotides match TRBD2. The CDR3 has 17 residues. Trimming removed 0 bases from V and 7 bases from J; junction bases left unmatched: 12. Germline values: CDR1 LGHNT, CDR2 FRNRAP. The CDR3 spells CASGLVWGGSAGNEQFF. The CDR3 DNA reads TGTGCTAGTGGTTTGGTATGGGGCGGGAGCGCGGGGAATGAGCAGTTCTTC. Filled out from reference TRBV12-5 and TRBJ2-1, the complete variable domain reads DARVTQTPRHKVTEMGQEVTMRCQPILGHNTVFWYRQTMMQGLELLAYFRNRAPLDDSGMPKDRFSAEMPDATLATLKIQPSEPRDSAVYFCASGLVWGGSAGNEQFFGPGTRLTVL.

The chain uses TRBV27 and TRBJ1-2; 11 bases align to TRBD1. Germline CDR1 and CDR2: MNHEY and SMNVEV (reference sequence). This CDR3 has 16 residues. With V trimmed by 3 bases and J by 5 bases, 8 bases remained unmatched. Here the CDR3 DNA reads TGTGCCAGCAGTTTGAGGAGGGACAGGGGGAAGTATGGCTACACCTTC. Translated, it gives CASSLRRDRGKYGYTF.

V is TRBV25-1 and J is TRBJ1-2; 10 bases line up with TRBD1. CDR1 is MGHDK, CDR2 SYGVNS, per germline. The CDR3 loop spans 17 amino acids. Trimming at V came to 1 base and at J to 3 bases, leaving 8 bases not matched to a gene. For the CDR3, the DNA is TGTGCCAGCAGTGAATTTTTTGGGACAGGGGAATACTATGGCTACACCTTC. It translates to CASSEFFGTGEYYGYTF.

This rearrangement joins TRBV29-1 to TRBJ1-2; TRBD1 aligns across 7 bases. The CDR3 length is 13 residues. Losses at the gene ends were 7 bases for V and 7 bases for J; bases not matched to a gene: 12. The germline V gene has CDR1 SQVTM and CDR2 ANQGSEA. The CDR3, as DNA: TGCAGCGAAGCGACAGGGCGGATCGGTGGCTACACCTTC. As protein: CSEATGRIGGYTF.

This chain links TRBV29-1 with TRBJ2-1; D is perhaps TRBD2 (6 bases). The V gene lost 5 bases and the J gene lost 8 bases, with 7 bases spanning the gap. Germline assignment: CDR1 SQVTM and CDR2 ANQGSEA. The CDR3 spans 10 residues. For the CDR3, the DNA is TGCAGCGTTTGGAGGGATGAGCAGTTCTTC. Translation gives CSVWRDEQFF.

The V and J genes are TRBV4-1 and TRBJ1-1; D perhaps matches TRBD1 (6 bases). Germline CDR1 is MGHRA and CDR2 is YSYEKL. With 3 bases removed from V and 1 base from J, the gap between germline ends came to 12 bases. CDR3 size: 15 residues. CDR3 coding DNA: TGCGCCAGCAGCCATCGACAGGAGCCGAACACTGAAGCTTTCTTT. It encodes CASSHRQEPNTEAFF.

J is TRBJ2-7 and V is TRBV5-6, with unresolved D. V was cut by 2 bases and J by 4 bases, with 10 bases left in between. Germline lookup yields CDR1 SGHDT and CDR2 YYEEEE. There are 13 residues in the CDR3. The CDR3 nucleotides read TGTGCCAGCAGCTTACTCCAGACTTACGAGCAGTACTTC. Its protein product is CASSLLQTYEQYF. The full variable domain, rest sourced from reference TRBV5-6 and TRBJ2-7, is DAGVTQSPTHLIKTRGQQVTLRCSPKSGHDTVSWYQQALGQGPQFIFQYYEEEERQRGNFPDRFSGHQFPNYSSELNVNALLLGDSALYLCASSLLQTYEQYFGPGTRLTVT.

This clone was seen only a few times. The V and J genes are TRBV6-5 and TRBJ1-4; the match to TRBD1 covers 9 bases. Germline V gives CDR1 MNHEY, CDR2 SVGAGI. The V and J ends lost 6 bases and 10 bases, in that order; junction bases with no gene match: 9. The CDR3 is 14 amino acids. The CDR3: CASRTQGAAGKLFF. DNA for the CDR3: TGTGCCAGCAGAACACAGGGGGCCGCGGGAAAACTGTTTTTT.

The V and J genes are TRBV28 and TRBJ2-7, with TRBD1 matching 10 bases. The CDR3 length is 17 residues. The junction had 17 bases not matched to a gene; V was cut back by 9 bases and J by 3 bases. CDR1 and CDR2 (germline): MDHEN, SYDVKM. CDR3 sequence (DNA): TGTGCCAGTGAGGGACAGGGGATACCGGGGTCCATCTACGAGCAGTACTTC. Translated, it gives CASEGQGIPGSIYEQYF. Looking up the rest from reference TRBV28 and TRBJ2-7 gives the full variable domain: DVKVTQSSRYLVKRTGEKVFLECVQDMDHENMFWYRQDPGLGLRLIYFSYDVKMKEKGDIPEGYSVSREKKERFSLILESASTNQTSMYLCASEGQGIPGSIYEQYFGPGTRLTVT.

The chain combines TRBV7-9 with TRBJ2-5, with 7 bases fitting TRBD2. V gave up 0 bases and J gave up 6 bases; unmatched junction bases: 7. The CDR3 is 15 residues long. CDR1 is SEHNR, CDR2 FQNEAQ, per germline (reference sequence). The CDR3 here is CASSLALGGIQTQYF. Written as DNA, the CDR3 is TGTGCCAGCAGCTTAGCGCTGGGAGGGATACAGACCCAGTACTTC.

This chain uses TRBV29-1 with TRBJ2-7; possible D gene TRBD1, 6 bases. This CDR3 region has 13 residues. V lost 4 bases and J lost 3, with 13 bases in between. The V gene's germline CDR1 is SQVTM and CDR2 ANQGSEA. CDR3 sequence (DNA): TGCAGCGTTGGGGGGCGGAGAGGCTACGAGCAGTACTTC. The encoded protein is CSVGGRRGYEQYF.

V and J are TRBV5-4 and TRBJ1-3; D might be TRBD1 (6 bases). The CDR3 extends over 14 amino acids. Germline V gene data show CDR1 as SGHNT and CDR2 as YYREEE (reference sequence). V was pared by 2 bases and J by 2 bases, with 8 bases between. The CDR3 region is CASSFGTTGNTIYF. The CDR3 coding sequence is TGTGCCAGCAGCTTCGGGACAACTGGAAACACCATATATTTT.

J is TRBJ2-2 and V is TRBV18, with 10 bases identical to TRBD2. V dropped 2 bases and J dropped 0; count of bases not matched to a gene: 9. The CDR3 is 19 residues long. CDR1 is KGHSH, CDR2 LQKENI, per germline. The CDR3 is CASSPVLAGVSANTGELFF. CDR3 nucleotides: TGTGCCAGCTCACCAGTCCTAGCGGGAGTTTCGGCGAACACCGGGGAGCTGTTTTTT.

The chain links TRBV30 to TRBJ2-5; D is perhaps TRBD2 (6 bases). Trimming removed 0 bases from V and 4 bases from J, with 12 bases in between. CDR1 GTSNPN and CDR2 SVGIG come from the germline V gene (reference sequence). The CDR3 length is 14 residues. Here the CDR3 DNA reads TGTGCCTGGAGTGTTTCGTGGGGGGTAGAGACCCAGTACTTC. Translation: CAWSVSWGVETQYF.

The CDR3 here is CASSQIASGSVDTQYF. In DNA form, the CDR3 reads TGTGCCAGCAGCCAAATTGCTAGCGGGAGCGTAGATACGCAGTATTTT. The chain recombines TRBV3-1 (or the pseudogene TRBV3-2) with TRBJ2-3, with 10 bases that match TRBD2. The germline CDR1 and CDR2 sequences are LGHDT and YNNKEL (reference sequence). V was pared by 2 bases and J by 5 bases, with 7 bases of the junction left unmatched. CDR3 length equals 16 residues.

This clone was seen only a few times. The chain carries TRBV24-1 and TRBJ2-5; 9 bases agree with TRBD1. The CDR3 loop spans 16 amino acids. Trimming took 5 bases from V and 3 from J; bases not matched to a gene: 9. The germline V gene has CDR1 KGHDR and CDR2 SFDVKD. CDR3 protein: CATSGTTGGPKETQYF. CDR3 in DNA: TGTGCCACCAGTGGAACTACAGGGGGCCCAAAAGAGACCCAGTACTTC.

The chain uses TRBV3-1 (or the pseudogene TRBV3-2) and TRBJ2-7; 9 positions agree with TRBD1. V dropped 0 bases and J dropped 3; count of bases not matched to a gene: 3. The CDR3 is 15 amino acids. The germline V gene has CDR1 LGHDT and CDR2 YNNKEL (reference sequence). CDR3 protein: CASSQDRQGVYEQYF. CDR3 nucleotides: TGTGCCAGCAGCCAAGATCGACAGGGGGTCTACGAGCAGTACTTC.

This clone was recorded once. The chain recombines TRBV27 with TRBJ2-1, with 8 bases aligning to TRBD1. Germline assignment: CDR1 MNHEY and CDR2 SMNVEV (reference sequence). The V segment lost 5 bases and the J segment 8 bases; nucleotides outside the gene matches: 8. There are 14 residues in the CDR3. The CDR3 nucleotides are TGTGCCAGCAGTCCCACCCCAGGGGGCGATGAGCAGTTCTTC. It specifies CASSPTPGGDEQFF.

The genes are TRBV29-1 and TRBJ1-1, with 7 bases lining up with TRBD1. Germline V lookup: CDR1 SQVTM, CDR2 ANQGSEA. V lost 7 bases, J lost 4 bases, and 12 bases stayed unmatched. CDR3 length: 14 amino acids. CDR3: CSAGQVLSGTEAFF. CDR3 DNA sequence: TGCAGCGCAGGACAGGTGTTGAGTGGCACTGAAGCTTTCTTT.

The rearrangement uses TRBV20-1 and TRBJ2-1; D not resolved. V gave up 3 bases and J gave up 3 bases, with 12 bases separating them. Germline assignment: CDR1 DFQATT and CDR2 SNEGSKA (reference sequence). The CDR3 runs 14 residues. CDR3 nucleotides: TGCAGTGCTAGTGAGTGGAGCCGCTACAATGAGCAGTTCTTC. This gives the protein CSASEWSRYNEQFF.

This chain links TRBV4-1 with TRBJ2-5; D possibly corresponds to TRBD1 (5 bases). The CDR3 loop spans 13 amino acids. Germline V gene lookup returns CDR1 MGHRA and CDR2 YSYEKL. Trimming pared 4 bases from V and 4 bases from J, leaving 10 bases between. The CDR3 sequence is CASSLGRVETQYF. DNA of the CDR3: TGCGCCAGCAGCCTCGGCAGGGTAGAGACCCAGTACTTC.

V is TRBV27 and J is TRBJ1-2; D is uncertain. The ends were cut back, 6 bases at V and 2 bases at J, with 22 bases in the middle. This CDR3 is built from 17 residues. In germline, CDR1 is MNHEY, CDR2 SMNVEV (reference sequence). CDR3: CASSPSLMHGRNYGYTF. The CDR3 DNA is TGTGCCAGCAGCCCTTCGCTTATGCATGGCAGGAACTATGGCTACACCTTC.

This sequence joins TRBV28 and TRBJ2-1; the D is unclear. The germline gives CDR1 MDHEN, CDR2 SYDVKM. The CDR3 length is 14 residues. Trimming shortened V by 3 bases and J by 2 bases, and 8 bases separated the two germline ends. In nucleotides, the CDR3 is TGTGCCAGCAGTTTCCCGAGCACCTACAATGAGCAGTTCTTC. Protein sequence: CASSFPSTYNEQFF.